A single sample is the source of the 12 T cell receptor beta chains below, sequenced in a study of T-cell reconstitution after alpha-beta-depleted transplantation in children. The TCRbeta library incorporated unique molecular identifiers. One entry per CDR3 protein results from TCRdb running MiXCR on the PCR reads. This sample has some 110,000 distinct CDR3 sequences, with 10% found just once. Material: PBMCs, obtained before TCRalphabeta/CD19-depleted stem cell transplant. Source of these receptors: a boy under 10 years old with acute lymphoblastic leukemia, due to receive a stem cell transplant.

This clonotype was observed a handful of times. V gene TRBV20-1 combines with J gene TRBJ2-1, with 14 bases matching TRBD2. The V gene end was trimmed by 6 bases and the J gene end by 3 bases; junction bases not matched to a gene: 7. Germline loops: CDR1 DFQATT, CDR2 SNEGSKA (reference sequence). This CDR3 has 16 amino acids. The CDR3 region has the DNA TGCAGTGCACCGGGACTAGCGGGAGCTAACTACAATGAGCAGTTCTTC. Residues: CSAPGLAGANYNEQFF.

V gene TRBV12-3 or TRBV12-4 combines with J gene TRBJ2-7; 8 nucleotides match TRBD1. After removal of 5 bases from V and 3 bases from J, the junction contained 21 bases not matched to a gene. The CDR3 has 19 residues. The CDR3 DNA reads TGTGCCAGCAGTCCGCGAGGGACAGGACATAGCAGGGGAGGCTACGAGCAGTACTTC. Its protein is CASSPRGTGHSRGGYEQYF.

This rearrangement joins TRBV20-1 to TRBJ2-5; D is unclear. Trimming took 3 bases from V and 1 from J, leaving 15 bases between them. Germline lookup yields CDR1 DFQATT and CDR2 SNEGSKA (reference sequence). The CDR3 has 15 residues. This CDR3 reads CSASDVTWTQETQYF. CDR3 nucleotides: TGCAGTGCTAGTGACGTAACATGGACCCAAGAGACCCAGTACTTC.

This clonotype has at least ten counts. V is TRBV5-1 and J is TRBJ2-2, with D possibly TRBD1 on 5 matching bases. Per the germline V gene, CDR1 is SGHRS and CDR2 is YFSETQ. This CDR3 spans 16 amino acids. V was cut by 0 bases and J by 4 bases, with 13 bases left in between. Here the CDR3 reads CASSLESQGITGELFF. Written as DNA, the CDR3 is TGCGCCAGCAGCTTGGAATCCCAGGGAATCACCGGGGAGCTGTTTTTT.

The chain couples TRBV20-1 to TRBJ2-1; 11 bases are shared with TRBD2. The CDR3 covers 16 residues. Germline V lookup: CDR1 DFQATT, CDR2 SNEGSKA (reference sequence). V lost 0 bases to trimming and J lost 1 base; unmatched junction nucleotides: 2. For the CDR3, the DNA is TGCAGTGCTAGAGATATAGCGGGAGGGTCCTACAATGAGCAGTTCTTC. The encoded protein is CSARDIAGGSYNEQFF.

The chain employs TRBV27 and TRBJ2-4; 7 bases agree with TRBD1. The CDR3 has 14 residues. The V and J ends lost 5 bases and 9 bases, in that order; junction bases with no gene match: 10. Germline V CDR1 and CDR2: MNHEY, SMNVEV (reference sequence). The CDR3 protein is CASSPFDRVGIQYF. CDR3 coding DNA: TGTGCCAGCAGTCCCTTCGACAGGGTGGGCATTCAGTACTTC.

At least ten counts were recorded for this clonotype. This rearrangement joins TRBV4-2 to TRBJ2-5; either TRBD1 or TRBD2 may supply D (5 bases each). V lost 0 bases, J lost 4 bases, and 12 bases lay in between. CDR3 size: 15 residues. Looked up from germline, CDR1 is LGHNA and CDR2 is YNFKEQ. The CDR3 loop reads CASSQDRERGETQYF. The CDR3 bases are TGTGCCAGCAGCCAAGATCGCGAGAGGGGAGAGACCCAGTACTTC.

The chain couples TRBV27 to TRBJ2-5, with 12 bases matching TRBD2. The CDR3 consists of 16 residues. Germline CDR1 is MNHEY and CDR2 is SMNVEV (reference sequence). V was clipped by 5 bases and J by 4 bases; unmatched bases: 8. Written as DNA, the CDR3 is TGTGCCAGCAGTCCCAGACTAGCGGGAGATGGAGAGACCCAGTACTTC. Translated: CASSPRLAGDGETQYF.

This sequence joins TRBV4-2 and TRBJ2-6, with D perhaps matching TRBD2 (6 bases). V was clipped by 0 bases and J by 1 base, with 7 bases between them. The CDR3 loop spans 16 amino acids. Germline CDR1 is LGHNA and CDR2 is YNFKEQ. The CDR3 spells CASSQDAGSGANVLTF. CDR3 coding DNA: TGTGCCAGCAGCCAAGATGCGGGGTCTGGGGCCAACGTCCTGACTTTC.

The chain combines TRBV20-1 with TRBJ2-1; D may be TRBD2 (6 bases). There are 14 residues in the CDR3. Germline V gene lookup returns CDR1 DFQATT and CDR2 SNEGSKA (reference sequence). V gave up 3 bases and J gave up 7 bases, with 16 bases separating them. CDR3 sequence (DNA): TGCAGTGCTAGGGAACCGGGACTCCCAAATGAGCAGTTCTTC. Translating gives CSAREPGLPNEQFF.

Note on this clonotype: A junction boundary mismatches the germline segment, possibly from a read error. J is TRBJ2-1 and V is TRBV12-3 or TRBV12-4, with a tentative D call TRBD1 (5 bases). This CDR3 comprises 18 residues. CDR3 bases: TGTACCAGCAGTTTAGGTCGACAGCCCATGAGCTCCTACAATGAGCAGTTCTTC. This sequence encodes CTSSLGRQPMSSYNEQFF.

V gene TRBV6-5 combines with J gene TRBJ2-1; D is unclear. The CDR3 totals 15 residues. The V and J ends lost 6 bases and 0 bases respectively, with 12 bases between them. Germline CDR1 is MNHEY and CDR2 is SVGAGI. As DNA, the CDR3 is TGTGCCAGCAGCCTCGCGAAGAGCTCCTACAATGAGCAGTTCTTC. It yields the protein CASSLAKSSYNEQFF.